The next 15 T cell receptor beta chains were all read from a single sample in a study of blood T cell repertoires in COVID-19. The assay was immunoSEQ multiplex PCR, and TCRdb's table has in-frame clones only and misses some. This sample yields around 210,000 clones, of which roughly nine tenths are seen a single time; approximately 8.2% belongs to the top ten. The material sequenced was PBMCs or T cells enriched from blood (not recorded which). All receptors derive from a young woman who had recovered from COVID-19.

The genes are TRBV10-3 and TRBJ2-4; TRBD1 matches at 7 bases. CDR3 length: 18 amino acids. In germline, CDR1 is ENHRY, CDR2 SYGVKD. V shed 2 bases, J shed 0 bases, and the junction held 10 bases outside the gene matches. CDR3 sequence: CAISEATGKGKAKNIQYF. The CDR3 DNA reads TGTGCCATCAGTGAGGCGACAGGGAAAGGAAAAGCCAAAAACATTCAGTACTTC.

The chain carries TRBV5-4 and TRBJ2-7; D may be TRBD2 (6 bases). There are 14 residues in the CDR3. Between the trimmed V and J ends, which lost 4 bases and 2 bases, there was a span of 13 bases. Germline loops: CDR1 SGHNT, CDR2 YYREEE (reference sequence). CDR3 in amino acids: CASSPQGGTYEQYF. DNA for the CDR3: TGTGCCAGCAGCCCACAAGGCGGGACCTACGAGCAGTACTTC. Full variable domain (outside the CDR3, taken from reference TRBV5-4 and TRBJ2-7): ETGVTQSPTHLIKTRGQQVTLRCSSQSGHNTVSWYQQALGQGPQFIFQYYREEENGRGNFPPRFSGLQFPNYSSELNVNALELDDSALYLCASSPQGGTYEQYFGPGTRLTVT.

The CDR3 DNA reads TGTGCCAGCAGTGACATAAAGGAAGCGGACTACGAGCAGTACTTC. It translates to CASSDIKEADYEQYF. The gene calls are TRBV2 and TRBJ2-7, with D possibly matching TRBD2 (5 bases). CDR3 size: 15 residues. Looked up from germline, CDR1 is SNHLY and CDR2 is FYNNEI. Between the trimmed V and J ends, which lost 3 bases and 3 bases, there was a span of 15 bases.

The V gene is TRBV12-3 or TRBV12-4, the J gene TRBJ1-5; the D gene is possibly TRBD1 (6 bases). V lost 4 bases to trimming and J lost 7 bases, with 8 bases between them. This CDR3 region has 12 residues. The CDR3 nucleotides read TGTGCCAGCAGTTCAGGGGACCAGCCCCAGCATTTT. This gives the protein CASSSGDQPQHF.

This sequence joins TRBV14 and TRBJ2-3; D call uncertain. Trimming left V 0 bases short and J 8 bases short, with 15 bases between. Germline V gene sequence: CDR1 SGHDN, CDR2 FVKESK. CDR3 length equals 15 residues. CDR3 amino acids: CASSQENQALGTQYF. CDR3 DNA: TGTGCCAGCAGCCAAGAAAATCAGGCTTTGGGTACGCAGTATTTT.

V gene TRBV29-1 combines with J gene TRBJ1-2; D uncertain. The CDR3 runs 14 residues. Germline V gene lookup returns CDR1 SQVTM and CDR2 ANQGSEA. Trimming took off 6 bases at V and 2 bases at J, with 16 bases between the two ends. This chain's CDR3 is CSVPIEGPNYGYTF. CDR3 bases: TGCAGCGTGCCCATTGAGGGCCCCAACTATGGCTACACCTTC.

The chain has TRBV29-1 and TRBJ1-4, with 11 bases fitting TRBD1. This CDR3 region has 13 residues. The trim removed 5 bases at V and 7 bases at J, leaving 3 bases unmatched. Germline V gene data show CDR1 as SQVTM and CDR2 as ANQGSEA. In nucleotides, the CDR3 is TGCAGCGTTAAGGACAGGGGGCGTGAAAAACTGTTTTTT. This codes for CSVKDRGREKLFF.

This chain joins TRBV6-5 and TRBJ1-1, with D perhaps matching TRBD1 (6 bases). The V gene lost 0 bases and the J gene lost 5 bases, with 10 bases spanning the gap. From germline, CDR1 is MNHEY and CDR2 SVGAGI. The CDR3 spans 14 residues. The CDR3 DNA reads TGTGCCAGCAGTTACTCTACAGGGCGGACTGAAGCTTTCTTT. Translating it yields CASSYSTGRTEAFF.

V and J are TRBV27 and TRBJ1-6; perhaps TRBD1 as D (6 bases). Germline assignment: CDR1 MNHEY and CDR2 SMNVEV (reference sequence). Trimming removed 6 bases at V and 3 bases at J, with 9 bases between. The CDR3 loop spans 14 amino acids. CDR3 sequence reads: CASSRDIYNSPLHF. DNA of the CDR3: TGTGCCAGCAGCCGGGACATCTATAATTCACCCCTCCACTTT.

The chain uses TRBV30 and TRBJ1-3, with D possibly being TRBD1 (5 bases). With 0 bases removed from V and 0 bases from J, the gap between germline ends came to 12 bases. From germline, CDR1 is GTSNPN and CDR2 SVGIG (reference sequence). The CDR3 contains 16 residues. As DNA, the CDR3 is TGTGCCTGGAGTGTACGGGCAGGGAACTCTGGAAACACCATATATTTT. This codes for CAWSVRAGNSGNTIYF. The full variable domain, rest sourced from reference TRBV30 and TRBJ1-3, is SQTIHQWPATLVQPVGSPLSLECTVEGTSNPNLYWYRQAAGRGLQLLFYSVGIGQISSEVPQNLSASRPQDRQFILSSKKLLLSDSGFYLCAWSVRAGNSGNTIYFGEGSWLTVV.

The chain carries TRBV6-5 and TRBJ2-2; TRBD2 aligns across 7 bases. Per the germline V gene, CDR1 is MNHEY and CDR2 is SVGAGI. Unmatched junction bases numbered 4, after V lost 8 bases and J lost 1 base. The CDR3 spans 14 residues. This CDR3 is CASQSGENTGELFF. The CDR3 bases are TGTGCCAGCCAAAGCGGGGAGAACACCGGGGAGCTGTTTTTT.

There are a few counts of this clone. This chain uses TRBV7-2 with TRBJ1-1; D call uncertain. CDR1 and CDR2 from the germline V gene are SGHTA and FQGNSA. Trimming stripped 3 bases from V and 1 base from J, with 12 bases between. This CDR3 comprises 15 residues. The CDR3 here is CASSFFLAPNTEAFF. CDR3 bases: TGTGCCAGCAGCTTCTTTTTAGCCCCGAACACTGAAGCTTTCTTT.

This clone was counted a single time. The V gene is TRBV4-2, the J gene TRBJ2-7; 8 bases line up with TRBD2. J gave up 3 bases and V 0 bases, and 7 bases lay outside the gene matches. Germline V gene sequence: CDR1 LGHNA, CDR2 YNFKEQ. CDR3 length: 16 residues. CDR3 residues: CASSQEAAGGYYEQYF. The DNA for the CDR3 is TGTGCCAGCAGCCAAGAGGCTGCGGGGGGATACTACGAGCAGTACTTC.

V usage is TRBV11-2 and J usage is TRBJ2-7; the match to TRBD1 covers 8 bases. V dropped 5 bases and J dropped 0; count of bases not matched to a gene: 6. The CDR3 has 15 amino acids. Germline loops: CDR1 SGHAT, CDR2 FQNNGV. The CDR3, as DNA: TGTGCCAGCAGCCAGGACAGGGCCCTCTCCTACGAGCAGTACTTC. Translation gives CASSQDRALSYEQYF.

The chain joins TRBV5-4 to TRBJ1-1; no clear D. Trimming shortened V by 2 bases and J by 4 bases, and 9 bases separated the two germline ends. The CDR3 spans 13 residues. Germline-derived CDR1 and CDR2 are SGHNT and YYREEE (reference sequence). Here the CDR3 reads CASSFGVGTEAFF. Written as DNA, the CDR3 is TGTGCCAGCAGCTTCGGGGTCGGCACTGAAGCTTTCTTT.